This T cell receptor (beta chain) was captured in a study of blood T cell repertoires in COVID-19. As for the study in general: COVID-19 samples from acute and convalescent phases originated in the United States, Italy and Spain. T cells, B-cell-depleted T cells, or PBMCs supplied cDNA or gDNA.

The V gene end was trimmed by 4 bases and the J gene end by 6 bases; junction bases not matched to a gene: 11. The CDR3 is made up of 16 amino acids. Germline V CDR1 and CDR2: SGHRS, YFSETQ. Methods used by the authors: By means of reference gene primer amplification, nucleated cell counts were estimated. Data came from immunoSEQ multiplex PCR; TCRdb stores just in-frame clones and leaves some out. V, J and clone size reflect that table, while D and trimming were determined from the DNA. Counted here are 40,000 or so clones, around four fifths occurring once; the ten biggest clones make up 5% to 6.5%.

The receptor's source is a man aged 45-65 years with active COVID-19. The material sequenced was peripheral blood. The V gene is TRBV5-1, the J gene TRBJ2-3, with TRBD1 identical over 10 bases. CDR3 coding DNA: TGCGCCAGCAGCGCCGGGACAGGGGTTTCTGGGGATACGCAGTATTTT. This gives the protein CASSAGTGVSGDTQYF.